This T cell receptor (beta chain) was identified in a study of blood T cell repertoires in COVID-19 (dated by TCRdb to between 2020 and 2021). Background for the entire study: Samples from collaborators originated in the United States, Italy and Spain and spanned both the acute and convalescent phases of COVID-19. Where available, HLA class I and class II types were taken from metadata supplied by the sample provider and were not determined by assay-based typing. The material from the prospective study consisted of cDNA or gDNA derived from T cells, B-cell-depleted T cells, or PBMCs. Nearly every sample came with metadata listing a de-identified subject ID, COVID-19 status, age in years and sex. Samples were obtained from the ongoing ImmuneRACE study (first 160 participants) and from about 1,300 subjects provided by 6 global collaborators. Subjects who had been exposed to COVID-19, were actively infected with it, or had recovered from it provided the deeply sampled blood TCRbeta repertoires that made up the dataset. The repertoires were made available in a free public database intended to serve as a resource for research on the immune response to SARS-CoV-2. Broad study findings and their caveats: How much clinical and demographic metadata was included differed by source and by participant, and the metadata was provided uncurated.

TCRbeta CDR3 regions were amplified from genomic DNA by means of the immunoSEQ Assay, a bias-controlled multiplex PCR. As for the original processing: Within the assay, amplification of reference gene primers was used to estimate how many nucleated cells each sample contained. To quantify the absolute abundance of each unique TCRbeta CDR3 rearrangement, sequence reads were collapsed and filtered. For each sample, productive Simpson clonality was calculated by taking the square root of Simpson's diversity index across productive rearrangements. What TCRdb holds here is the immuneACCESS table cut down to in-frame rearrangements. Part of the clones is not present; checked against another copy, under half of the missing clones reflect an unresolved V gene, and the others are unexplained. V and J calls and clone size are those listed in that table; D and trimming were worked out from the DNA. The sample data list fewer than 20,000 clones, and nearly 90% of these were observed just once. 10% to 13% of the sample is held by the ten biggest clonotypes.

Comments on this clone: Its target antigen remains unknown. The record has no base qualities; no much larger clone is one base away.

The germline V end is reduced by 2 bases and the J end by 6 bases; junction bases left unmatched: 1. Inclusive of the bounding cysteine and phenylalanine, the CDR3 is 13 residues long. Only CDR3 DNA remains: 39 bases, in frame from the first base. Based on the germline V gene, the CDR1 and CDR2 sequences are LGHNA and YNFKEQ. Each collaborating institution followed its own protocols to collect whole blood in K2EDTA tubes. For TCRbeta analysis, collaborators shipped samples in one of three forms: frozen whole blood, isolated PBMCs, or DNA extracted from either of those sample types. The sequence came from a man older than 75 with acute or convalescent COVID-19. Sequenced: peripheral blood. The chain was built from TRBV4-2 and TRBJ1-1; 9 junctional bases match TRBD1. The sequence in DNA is TGTGCCAGCAGCCAACGGGACAGGGCTGAAGCTTTCTTT. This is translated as CASSQRDRAEAFF.